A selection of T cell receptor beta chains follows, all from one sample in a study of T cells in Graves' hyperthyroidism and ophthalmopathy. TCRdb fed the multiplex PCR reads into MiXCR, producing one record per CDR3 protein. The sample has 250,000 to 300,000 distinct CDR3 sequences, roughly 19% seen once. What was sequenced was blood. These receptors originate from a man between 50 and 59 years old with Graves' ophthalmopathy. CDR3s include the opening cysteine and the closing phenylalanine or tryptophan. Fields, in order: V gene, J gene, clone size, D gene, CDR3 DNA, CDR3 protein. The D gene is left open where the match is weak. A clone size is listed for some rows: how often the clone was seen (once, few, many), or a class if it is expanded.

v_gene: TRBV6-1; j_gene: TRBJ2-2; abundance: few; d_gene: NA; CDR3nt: TGTGCCAGCAGGGCCGGCGGGACGGGAACCGGGGAGCTGTTTTTT; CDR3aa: CASRAGGTGTGELFF
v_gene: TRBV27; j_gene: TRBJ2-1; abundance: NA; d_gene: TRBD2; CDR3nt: TGTGCCAGCAGTACGGTAGCGGGAGGATCCGCCAATGAGCAGTTCTTC; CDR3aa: CASSTVAGGSANEQFF
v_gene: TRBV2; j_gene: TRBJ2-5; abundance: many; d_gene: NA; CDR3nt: TGTGCCAGCAACAGAGAAAGGGGCCGGGAGACCCAGTACTTC; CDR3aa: CASNRERGRETQYF
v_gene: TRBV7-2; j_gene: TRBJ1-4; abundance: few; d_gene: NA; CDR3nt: TGTGCCAGCAGCCTCCAACAGGGCACCATGGGTGAAAAACTGTTTTTT; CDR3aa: CASSLQQGTMGEKLFF
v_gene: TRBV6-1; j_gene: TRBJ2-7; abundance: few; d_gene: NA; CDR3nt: TGTGCCAGCAGTACCCCCCCAGGATACGAGCAGTACTTC; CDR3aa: CASSTPPGYEQYF
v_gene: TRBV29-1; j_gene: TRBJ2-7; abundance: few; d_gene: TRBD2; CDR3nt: TGCAGCGTTTCCACTAGCGGTTTCAACGAGCAGTACTTC; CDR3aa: CSVSTSGFNEQYF
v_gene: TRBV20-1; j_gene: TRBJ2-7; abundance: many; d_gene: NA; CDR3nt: TGCAGTGCTCGAAGGACCCCCCCTAACGAGCAGTACTTC; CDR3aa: CSARRTPPNEQYF
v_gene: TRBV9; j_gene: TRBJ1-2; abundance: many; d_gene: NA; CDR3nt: TGTGCCAGCAGCGTAGAACCCGCGAATAACTATGGCTACACCTTC; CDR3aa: CASSVEPANNYGYTF
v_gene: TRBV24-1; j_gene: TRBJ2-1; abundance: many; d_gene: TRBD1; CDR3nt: TGTGCCACCAGTGATCCGACAGGGGTCCGCTACAATGAGCAGTTCTTC; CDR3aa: CATSDPTGVRYNEQFF
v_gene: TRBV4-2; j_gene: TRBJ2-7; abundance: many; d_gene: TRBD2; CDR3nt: TGTGCCAGCAGCCCTACTCTCAGCGGGATGTATCGGCAGTACTTC; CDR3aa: CASSPTLSGMYRQYF
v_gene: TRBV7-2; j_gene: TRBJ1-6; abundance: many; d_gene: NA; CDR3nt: TGTGCCAGCAGCTTAGCGATTCCAAGACAGCTCGCTAATTCACCCCTCCACTTT; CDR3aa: CASSLAIPRQLANSPLHF
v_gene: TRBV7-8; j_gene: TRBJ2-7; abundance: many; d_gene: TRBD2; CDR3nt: TGTGCCAGCAGTAGAGCGGGAGTGAACTACGAGCAGTACTTC; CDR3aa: CASSRAGVNYEQYF
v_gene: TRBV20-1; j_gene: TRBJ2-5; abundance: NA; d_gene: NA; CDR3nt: TGCAGTGCTAGTCAGAGCGGATTAGAGACCCGGTACTTC; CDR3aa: CSASQSGLETRYF
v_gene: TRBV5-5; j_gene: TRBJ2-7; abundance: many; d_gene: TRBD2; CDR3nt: TGTGCCAGCAGCTTGGCCCGGCGGGGGGCCCACGAGCAGTACTTC; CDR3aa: CASSLARRGAHEQYF
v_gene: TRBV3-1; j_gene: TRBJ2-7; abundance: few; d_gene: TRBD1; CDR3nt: TGTGCCAGCAGCCAACCAAGGGACAGGGGGTTCCCAACCTACGAGCAGTACTTC; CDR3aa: CASSQPRDRGFPTYEQYF
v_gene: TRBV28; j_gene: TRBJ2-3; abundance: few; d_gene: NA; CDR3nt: TGTGCCAGCAGAGCGGGAGATACGCAGTATTTT; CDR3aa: CASRAGDTQYF
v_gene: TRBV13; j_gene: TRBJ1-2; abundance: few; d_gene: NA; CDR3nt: TGTGCCAGCAGCTTAGGTTCGGTTGGCTACACCTTC; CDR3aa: CASSLGSVGYTF
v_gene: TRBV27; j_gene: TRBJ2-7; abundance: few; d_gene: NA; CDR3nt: TGTGCCAGCAGTTTAGGGGTTGGGGTCGCCTACGAGCAGTACTTC; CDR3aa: CASSLGVGVAYEQYF
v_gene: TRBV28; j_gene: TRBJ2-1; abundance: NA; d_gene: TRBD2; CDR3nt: TGTCCCAGCAGTCACCAAGCGGGACTTCCCAATGAGCAGTTCTTC; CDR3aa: CPSSHQAGLPNEQFF
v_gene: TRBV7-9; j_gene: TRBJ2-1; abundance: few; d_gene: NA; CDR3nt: TGTGCCAGCAGCTTAGTCTGGGAGGCGCAACGGAATGAGCAGTTCTTC; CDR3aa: CASSLVWEAQRNEQFF
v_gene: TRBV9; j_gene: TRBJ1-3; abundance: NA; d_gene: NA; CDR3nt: TGTGCCAGCAGCGCCAGGGCCTCCTCTGGAAACACCATATATTTT; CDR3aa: CASSARASSGNTIYF
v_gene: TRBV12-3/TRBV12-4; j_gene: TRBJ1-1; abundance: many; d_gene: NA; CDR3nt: TGTGCCAGCAGGATTGGGTCCTACACTGAAGCTTTCTTT; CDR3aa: CASRIGSYTEAFF
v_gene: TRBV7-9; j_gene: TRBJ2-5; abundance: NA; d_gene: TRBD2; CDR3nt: TGTGCCAGCAGCCGCGGGAGGGCCTTCGGGATAGAAGAGACCCAGTACTTC; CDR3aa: CASSRGRAFGIEETQYF
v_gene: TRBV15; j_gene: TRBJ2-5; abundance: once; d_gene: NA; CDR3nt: TGTGCCACCAGCAGAGAAAGCCAAGAGACCCAGTACTTC; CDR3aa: CATSRESQETQYF
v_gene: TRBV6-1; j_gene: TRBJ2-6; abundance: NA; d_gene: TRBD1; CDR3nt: TGTGCCAGCAGTGAACCCCGAGGGGGCGCTGGGGCCAACGTCCTGACTTTC; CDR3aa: CASSEPRGGAGANVLTF